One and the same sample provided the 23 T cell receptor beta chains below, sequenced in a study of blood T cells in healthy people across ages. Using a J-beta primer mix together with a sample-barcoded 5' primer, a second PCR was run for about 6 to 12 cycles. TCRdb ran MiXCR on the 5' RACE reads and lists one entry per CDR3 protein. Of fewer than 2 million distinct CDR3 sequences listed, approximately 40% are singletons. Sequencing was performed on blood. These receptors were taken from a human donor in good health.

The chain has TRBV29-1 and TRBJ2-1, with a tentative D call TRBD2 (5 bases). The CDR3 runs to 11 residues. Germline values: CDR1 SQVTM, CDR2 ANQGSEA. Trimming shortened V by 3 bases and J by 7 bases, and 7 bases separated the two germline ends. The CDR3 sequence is CSVDRRNEQFF. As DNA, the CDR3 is TGCAGCGTTGATCGGAGGAATGAGCAGTTCTTC.

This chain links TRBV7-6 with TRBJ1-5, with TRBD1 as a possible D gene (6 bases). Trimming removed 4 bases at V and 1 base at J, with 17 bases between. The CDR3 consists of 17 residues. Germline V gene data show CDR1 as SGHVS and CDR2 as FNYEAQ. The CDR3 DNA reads TGTGCCAGCAGCTACGCCAAGGGGGGGAGGAGCAATCAGCCCCAGCATTTT. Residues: CASSYAKGGRSNQPQHF.

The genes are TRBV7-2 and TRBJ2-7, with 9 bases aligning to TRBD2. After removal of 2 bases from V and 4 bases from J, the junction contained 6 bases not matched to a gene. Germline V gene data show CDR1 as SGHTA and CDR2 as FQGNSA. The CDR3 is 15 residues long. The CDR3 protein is CASSLTRGGGYEQYF. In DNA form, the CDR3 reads TGTGCCAGCAGCTTAACGCGGGGGGGAGGATACGAGCAGTACTTC.

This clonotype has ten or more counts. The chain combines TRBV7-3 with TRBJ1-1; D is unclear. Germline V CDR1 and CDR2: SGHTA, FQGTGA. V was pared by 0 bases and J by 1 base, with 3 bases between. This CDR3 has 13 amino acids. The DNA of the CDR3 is TGTGCCAGCAGCTTAACCAGGAACACTGAAGCTTTCTTT. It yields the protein CASSLTRNTEAFF.

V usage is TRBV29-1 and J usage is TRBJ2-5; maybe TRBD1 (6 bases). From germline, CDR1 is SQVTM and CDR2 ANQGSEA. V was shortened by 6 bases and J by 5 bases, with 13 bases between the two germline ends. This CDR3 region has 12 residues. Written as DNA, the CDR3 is TGCAGCGTCCTACAGGGTGGGGAGACCCAGTACTTC. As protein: CSVLQGGETQYF.

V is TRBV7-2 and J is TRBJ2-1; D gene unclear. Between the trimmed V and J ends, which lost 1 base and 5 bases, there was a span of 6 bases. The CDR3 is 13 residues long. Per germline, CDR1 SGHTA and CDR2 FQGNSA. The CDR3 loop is CASSLDYDNEQFF. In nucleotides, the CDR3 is TGTGCCAGCAGCTTAGATTACGACAATGAGCAGTTCTTC.

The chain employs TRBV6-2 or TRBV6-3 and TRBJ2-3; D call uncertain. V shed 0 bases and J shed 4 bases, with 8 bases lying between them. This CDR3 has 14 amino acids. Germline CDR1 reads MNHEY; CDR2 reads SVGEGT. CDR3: CASSYSIESDTQYF. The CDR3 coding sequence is TGTGCCAGCAGTTACTCGATTGAATCAGATACGCAGTATTTT.

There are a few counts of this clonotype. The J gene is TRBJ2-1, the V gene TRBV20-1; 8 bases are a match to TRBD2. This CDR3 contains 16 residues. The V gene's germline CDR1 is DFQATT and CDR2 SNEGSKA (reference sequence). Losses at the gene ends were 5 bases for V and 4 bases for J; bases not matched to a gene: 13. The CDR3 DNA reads TGCAGTGCTGGAGTGGGCGGGGGGAATTTGTACAATGAGCAGTTCTTC. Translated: CSAGVGGGNLYNEQFF.

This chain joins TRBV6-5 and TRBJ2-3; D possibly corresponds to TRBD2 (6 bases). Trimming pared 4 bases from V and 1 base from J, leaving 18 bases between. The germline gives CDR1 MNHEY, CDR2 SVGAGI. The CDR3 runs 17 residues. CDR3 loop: CASSSELPSGGTDTQYF. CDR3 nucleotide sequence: TGTGCCAGCAGTTCTGAATTACCCTCGGGAGGCACAGATACGCAGTATTTT.

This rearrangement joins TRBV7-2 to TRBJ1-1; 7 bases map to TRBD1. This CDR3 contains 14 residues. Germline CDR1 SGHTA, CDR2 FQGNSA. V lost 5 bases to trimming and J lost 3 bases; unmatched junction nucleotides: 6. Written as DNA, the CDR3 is TGTGCCAGCAGCGTGAACAGGGGTGACACTGAAGCTTTCTTT. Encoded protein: CASSVNRGDTEAFF.

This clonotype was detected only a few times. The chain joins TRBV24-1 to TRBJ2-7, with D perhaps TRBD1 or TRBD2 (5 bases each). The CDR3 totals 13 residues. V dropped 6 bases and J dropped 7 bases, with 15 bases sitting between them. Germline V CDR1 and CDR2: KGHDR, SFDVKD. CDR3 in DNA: TGTGCCACCAGTTCCTGGGGGACGGGGGAGCAGTACTTC. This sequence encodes CATSSWGTGEQYF.

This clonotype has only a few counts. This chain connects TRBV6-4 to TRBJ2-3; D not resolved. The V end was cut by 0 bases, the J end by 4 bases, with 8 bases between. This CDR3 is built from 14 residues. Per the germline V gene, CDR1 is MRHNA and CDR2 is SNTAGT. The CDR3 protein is CASSDSLGSDTQYF. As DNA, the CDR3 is TGTGCCAGCAGTGACTCATTAGGGTCAGATACGCAGTATTTT.

This chain's CDR3 is CASSQNRDGSYNEQFF. The DNA of the CDR3 is TGTGCCAGCAGCCAAAACCGGGACGGTTCCTACAATGAGCAGTTCTTC. The V gene is TRBV7-9, the J gene TRBJ2-1; D may be TRBD1 or TRBD2 (5 bases each). Germline V gene data show CDR1 as SEHNR and CDR2 as FQNEAQ (reference sequence). Deletions cut 5 bases from V and 1 base from J, with 15 bases between. The CDR3 spans 16 residues.

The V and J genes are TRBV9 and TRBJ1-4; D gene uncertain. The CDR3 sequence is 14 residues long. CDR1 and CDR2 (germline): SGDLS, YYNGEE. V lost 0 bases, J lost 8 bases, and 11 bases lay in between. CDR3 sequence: CASSVGTNGEKLFF. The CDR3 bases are TGTGCCAGCAGCGTAGGGACGAATGGAGAAAAACTGTTTTTT.

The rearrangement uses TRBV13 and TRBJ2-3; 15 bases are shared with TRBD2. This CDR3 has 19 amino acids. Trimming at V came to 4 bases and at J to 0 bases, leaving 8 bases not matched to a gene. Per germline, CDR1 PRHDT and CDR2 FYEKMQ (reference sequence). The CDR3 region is CASSSLGTSGGSSTDTQYF. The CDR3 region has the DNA TGTGCCAGCAGCTCGCTCGGGACTAGCGGGGGGTCTAGCACAGATACGCAGTATTTT.

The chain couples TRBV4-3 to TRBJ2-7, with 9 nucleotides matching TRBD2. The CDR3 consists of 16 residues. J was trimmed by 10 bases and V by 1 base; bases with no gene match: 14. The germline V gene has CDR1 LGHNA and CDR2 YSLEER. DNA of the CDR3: TGCGCCAGCAGCCAAGCAAGGGCTAGCGGGGACCAAGGCCAGTACTTC. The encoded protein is CASSQARASGDQGQYF.

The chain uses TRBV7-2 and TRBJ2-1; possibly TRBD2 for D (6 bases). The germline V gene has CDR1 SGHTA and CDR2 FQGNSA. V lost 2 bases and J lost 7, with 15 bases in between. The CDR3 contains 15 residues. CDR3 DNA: TGTGCCAGCAGCTTATGGGGCAGGCGGGGTAATGAGCAGTTCTTC. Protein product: CASSLWGRRGNEQFF.

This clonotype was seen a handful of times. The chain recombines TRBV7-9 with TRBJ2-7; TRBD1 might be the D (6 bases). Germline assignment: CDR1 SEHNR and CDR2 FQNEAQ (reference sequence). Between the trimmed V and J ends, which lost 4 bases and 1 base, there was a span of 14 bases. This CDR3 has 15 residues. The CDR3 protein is CASSSYREGSYEQYF. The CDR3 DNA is TGTGCCAGCAGCTCGTACAGGGAAGGATCCTACGAGCAGTACTTC.

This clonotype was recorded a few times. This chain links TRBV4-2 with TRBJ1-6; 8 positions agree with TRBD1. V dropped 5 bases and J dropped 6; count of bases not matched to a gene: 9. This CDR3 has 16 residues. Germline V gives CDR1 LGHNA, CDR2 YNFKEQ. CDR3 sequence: CASSNPDRERNSPLHF. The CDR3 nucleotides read TGTGCCAGCAGCAATCCGGACAGGGAGCGTAATTCACCCCTCCACTTT.

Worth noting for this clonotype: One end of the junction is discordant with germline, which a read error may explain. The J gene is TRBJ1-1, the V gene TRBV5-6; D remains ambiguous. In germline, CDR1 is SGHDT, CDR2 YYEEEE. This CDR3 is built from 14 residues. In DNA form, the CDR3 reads TGTGCCGGCAGCCCGGGAACCCTGAACACTGAAGCTTTCTTT. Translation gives CAGSPGTLNTEAFF.

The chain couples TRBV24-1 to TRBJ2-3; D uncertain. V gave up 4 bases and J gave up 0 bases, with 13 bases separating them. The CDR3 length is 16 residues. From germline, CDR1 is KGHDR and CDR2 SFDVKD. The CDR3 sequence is CATSDLSISSTDTQYF. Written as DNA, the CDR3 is TGTGCCACCAGTGACCTGTCCATATCTAGCACAGATACGCAGTATTTT.

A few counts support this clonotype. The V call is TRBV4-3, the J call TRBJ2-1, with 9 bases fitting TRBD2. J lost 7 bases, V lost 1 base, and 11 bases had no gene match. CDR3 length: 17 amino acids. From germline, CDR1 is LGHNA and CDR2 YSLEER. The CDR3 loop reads CASSQGAGGSLGNEQFF. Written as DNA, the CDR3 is TGCGCCAGCAGCCAAGGAGCGGGGGGAAGCTTAGGGAATGAGCAGTTCTTC.

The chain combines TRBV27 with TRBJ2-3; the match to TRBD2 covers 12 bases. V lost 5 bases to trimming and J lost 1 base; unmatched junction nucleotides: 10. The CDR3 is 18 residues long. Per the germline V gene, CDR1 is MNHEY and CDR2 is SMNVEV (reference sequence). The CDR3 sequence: CASSPYPGLAGGTDTQYF. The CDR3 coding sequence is TGTGCCAGCAGTCCATACCCGGGACTAGCGGGCGGCACAGATACGCAGTATTTT.